The next 21 T cell receptor beta chains were all read from a single sample in a study of cytomegalovirus exposure and HLA in healthy donors. With 60 Vbeta and 13 Jbeta primers, the PCR was carried out. Using immunoSEQ multiplex PCR, the repertoire was profiled, and TCRdb retains in-frame clones only, with some absent. The table has roughly 180,000 clones, about three quarters seen once. The specimen was PBMCs. The receptors stem from a man between 18 and 35 years old in good health and CMV-seronegative.

This chain joins TRBV7-2 and TRBJ2-1; D gene uncertain. The CDR3 runs 15 residues. CDR1 and CDR2 (germline): SGHTA, FQGNSA. V was cut by 1 base and J by 5 bases, with 12 bases left in between. The CDR3 sequence is CASSLVSGDHNEQFF. The CDR3 DNA sequence: TGTGCCAGCAGCTTAGTATCGGGTGACCACAATGAGCAGTTCTTC. The complete variable domain, with remaining parts taken from reference TRBV7-2 and TRBJ2-1, reads GAGVSQSPSNKVTEKGKDVELRCDPISGHTALYWYRQSLGQGLEFLIYFQGNSAPDKSGLPSDRFSAERTGGSVSTLTIQRTQQEDSAVYLCASSLVSGDHNEQFFGPGTRLTVL.

This clone appeared a few times. The rearrangement links TRBV18 to TRBJ2-7, with 7 bases matching TRBD2. V gave up 2 bases and J gave up 3 bases; unmatched junction bases: 1. This CDR3 region has 13 residues. Germline CDR1 and CDR2: KGHSH and LQKENI. CDR3 sequence: CASSPGGDYEQYF. CDR3 in DNA: TGTGCCAGCTCACCAGGGGGGGACTACGAGCAGTACTTC.

The chain is built from TRBV6-5 and TRBJ2-3; 7 bases align to TRBD1. Germline loops: CDR1 MNHEY, CDR2 SVGAGI. V was clipped by 6 bases and J by 2 bases; unmatched bases: 5. The CDR3 covers 14 residues. CDR3 in DNA: TGTGCCAGCAGGGGGGACAGTCTCACAGATACGCAGTATTTT. Protein sequence: CASRGDSLTDTQYF.

The chain is built from TRBV19 and TRBJ1-5; tentative D call: TRBD1 (6 bases). V was trimmed by 0 bases and J by 0 bases, leaving 12 bases between them. The germline V gene has CDR1 LNHDA and CDR2 SQIVND (reference sequence). The CDR3 is 17 residues long. The CDR3 loop reads CASSIDRTAYSNQPQHF. Written as DNA, the CDR3 is TGTGCCAGTAGTATAGATCGGACAGCATATAGCAATCAGCCCCAGCATTTT.

The chain carries TRBV19 and TRBJ1-5, with D tentatively TRBD1 (6 bases). CDR3 length: 18 amino acids. Per the germline V gene, CDR1 is LNHDA and CDR2 is SQIVND (reference sequence). Trimming pared 5 bases from V and 1 base from J, leaving 21 bases between. The CDR3 here is CASSADRVTGYSNQPQHF. In DNA form, the CDR3 reads TGTGCCAGTAGTGCCGACCGAGTGACAGGTTACAGCAATCAGCCCCAGCATTTT.

The genes are TRBV19 and TRBJ1-2; 9 bases line up with TRBD1. The ends lost 5 bases at V and 0 bases at J; junction bases unmatched: 4. In germline, CDR1 is LNHDA, CDR2 SQIVND (reference sequence). This CDR3 spans 15 amino acids. As DNA, the CDR3 is TGTGCCAGTAGTCTTGGACAGGGGCCTAACTATGGCTACACCTTC. The encoded protein is CASSLGQGPNYGYTF.

This sequence joins TRBV4-1 and TRBJ2-7, with 9 bases aligning to TRBD2. Germline assignment: CDR1 MGHRA and CDR2 YSYEKL. The length of the CDR3 is 15 residues. J was trimmed by 0 bases and V by 4 bases; bases with no gene match: 4. CDR3 sequence reads: CASSLLAGFSYEQYF. The CDR3 DNA follows: TGCGCCAGCAGCCTTCTAGCGGGATTCTCCTACGAGCAGTACTTC.

The rearrangement uses TRBV5-1 and TRBJ1-2; possible D gene TRBD1, 5 bases. The CDR3 spans 14 residues. Trimming removed 7 bases from V and 4 bases from J, with 17 bases in between. The germline gives CDR1 SGHRS, CDR2 YFSETQ. The CDR3 nucleotides read TGCGCCAGCGGCGGGCGGATGGGGGGCTATGGCTACACCTTC. It encodes CASGGRMGGYGYTF.

The chain links TRBV28 to TRBJ1-2, with unresolved D. CDR1 and CDR2 from the germline V gene are MDHEN and SYDVKM. The CDR3 totals 14 residues. The CDR3 spells CKAGGLPAVSGYTF. CDR3 coding DNA: TGTAAAGCGGGCGGGCTGCCGGCAGTTTCTGGCTACACCTTC.

The chain is built from TRBV27 and TRBJ1-6; the match to TRBD1 covers 12 bases. The CDR3 length is 17 residues. Germline loops: CDR1 MNHEY, CDR2 SMNVEV (reference sequence). Trimming took 6 bases from V and 6 from J; bases not matched to a gene: 9. The chain's CDR3 is CASSPGTGGASNSPLHF. In nucleotides, the CDR3 is TGTGCCAGCAGCCCCGGGACAGGGGGCGCGAGTAATTCACCCCTCCACTTT.

This clone was picked up one time. CDR3 region: CASIPVRGGSTEAFF. The CDR3 nucleotides are TGTGCCAGCATCCCCGTTAGGGGGGGATCTACTGAAGCTTTCTTT. V gene TRBV6-6 combines with J gene TRBJ1-1; D is perhaps TRBD1 (6 bases). Per germline, CDR1 MNHNY and CDR2 SVGAGI (reference sequence). The CDR3 totals 15 residues. The V gene lost 7 bases and the J gene lost 5 bases, with 20 bases spanning the gap.

The rearrangement links TRBV4-2 to TRBJ2-7, with TRBD1 matching 9 bases. Germline-derived CDR1 and CDR2 are LGHNA and YNFKEQ. V shed 4 bases, J shed 0 bases, and the junction held 4 bases outside the gene matches. The CDR3 is 15 amino acids. DNA for the CDR3: TGTGCCAGCAGCCGAGACAGGGGGGCCTCCTACGAGCAGTACTTC. The encoded protein is CASSRDRGASYEQYF.

This clone was seen a single time. In nucleotides, the CDR3 is TGCGCCAGCAGCTTGGGTTCCCTGGGGACAGGGGACTATGGCTACACCTTC. It codes for CASSLGSLGTGDYGYTF. This chain links TRBV5-1 with TRBJ1-2, with 10 bases lining up with TRBD1. Losses at the gene ends were 0 bases for V and 3 bases for J; bases not matched to a gene: 8. The CDR3 is 17 amino acids. Germline loops: CDR1 SGHRS, CDR2 YFSETQ.

This clone was seen a handful of times. The genes are TRBV6-5 and TRBJ1-6; possibly TRBD1 for D (5 bases). Germline loops: CDR1 MNHEY, CDR2 SVGAGI. This CDR3 comprises 15 residues. Trimming stripped 9 bases from V and 7 bases from J, with 19 bases between. As DNA, the CDR3 is TGTGCCAGTAGTGGGGGGGGGATGTGGAATTCACCCCTCCACTTT. It codes for CASSGGGMWNSPLHF.

The chain links TRBV11-2 to TRBJ1-1, with a weak D call TRBD1 (5 bases). Trimming removed 1 base at V and 1 base at J, with 7 bases between. The CDR3 runs 14 residues. Germline loops: CDR1 SGHAT, CDR2 FQNNGV. The CDR3 here is CASSLGGGNTEAFF. Here the CDR3 DNA reads TGTGCCAGCAGCTTAGGGGGCGGGAACACTGAAGCTTTCTTT.

This clone has only a few counts. The CDR3 spells CASSFTGGKAKNIQYF. In DNA form, the CDR3 reads TGTGCCAGCAGCTTCACAGGGGGGAAAGCCAAAAACATTCAGTACTTC. The chain joins TRBV7-9 to TRBJ2-4; TRBD1 matches at 8 bases. Germline CDR1 is SEHNR and CDR2 is FQNEAQ (reference sequence). Unmatched junction bases numbered 4, after V lost 3 bases and J lost 0 bases. The CDR3 runs 16 residues.

This chain connects TRBV27 to TRBJ2-1; 9 bases agree with TRBD2. The CDR3 loop spans 15 amino acids. Germline assignment: CDR1 MNHEY and CDR2 SMNVEV (reference sequence). V trimming: 6 bases; J trimming: 3 bases; junction bases outside the gene matches: 6. This chain's CDR3 is CASSPRTSDYNEQFF. CDR3 DNA sequence: TGTGCCAGCAGCCCCCGGACTAGCGACTACAATGAGCAGTTCTTC.

V gene TRBV6-1 combines with J gene TRBJ1-2; 9 positions agree with TRBD1. V dropped 8 bases and J dropped 5; count of bases not matched to a gene: 6. The V gene's germline CDR1 is MNHNS and CDR2 SASEGT. The CDR3 covers 13 residues. CDR3: CASVAGTGYGYTF. CDR3 sequence (DNA): TGTGCCAGCGTAGCCGGGACAGGGTATGGCTACACCTTC.

The chain recombines TRBV6-7 with TRBJ2-1; perhaps TRBD2 as D (6 bases). TRBV6-7 is flagged as an ORF with uncertain function. CDR3 length equals 12 residues. Trimming took off 9 bases at V and 6 bases at J, with 12 bases between the two ends. The CDR3 DNA follows: TGTGCCAGAAGTGGGGGGTGCAATGAGCAGTTCTTC. This codes for CARSGGCNEQFF.

The rearrangement uses TRBV9 and TRBJ2-1; the D gene is possibly TRBD2 (7 bases). This CDR3 has 15 residues. Germline V gene data show CDR1 as SGDLS and CDR2 as YYNGEE. The V and J ends lost 4 bases and 8 bases respectively, with 19 bases between them. The DNA of the CDR3 is TGTGCCAGCAGCCTGACGGGGGGCCCGGGGGATGAGCAGTTCTTC. This encodes CASSLTGGPGDEQFF.

This rearrangement joins TRBV27 to TRBJ1-1, with D unresolved. The germline V gene encodes CDR1 MNHEY and CDR2 SMNVEV (reference sequence). The CDR3 totals 15 residues. The V end lost 0 bases, the J end lost 1 base, and 9 bases lay between the germline ends. CDR3 nucleotides: TGTGCCAGCAGTTTATCCTTAACAACGAACACTGAAGCTTTCTTT. This gives the protein CASSLSLTTNTEAFF.